The 25 T cell receptor beta chains below come from one sample, sequenced in a study of CD8 T cells in Susac syndrome. It was with random hexamers that 0.5 to 1 ug RNA was reverse transcribed. TCRdb used MiXCR to reprocess the immunoSEQ multiplex PCR reads, holding one entry per CDR3 protein. The table shows roughly 180,000 distinct CDR3 sequences, with over 85% occurring only once. The sample comprised CD4+ T cells from PBMCs. The receptors stem from a human donor with multiple sclerosis.

Only one count was recorded for this clonotype. The genes are TRBV6-1 and TRBJ1-3, with 7 bases aligning to TRBD1. The germline V gene encodes CDR1 MNHNS and CDR2 SASEGT. V shed 9 bases, J shed 0 bases, and the junction held 14 bases outside the gene matches. The CDR3 contains 17 residues. The CDR3 coding sequence is TGTGCCAGTCACCCCCGGGACAGCACTTTCTCTGGAAACACCATATATTTT. This codes for CASHPRDSTFSGNTIYF.

The chain joins TRBV19 to TRBJ1-4; D is undetermined. CDR3 length equals 12 residues. The V gene's germline CDR1 is LNHDA and CDR2 SQIVND (reference sequence). V was cut by 4 bases and J by 8 bases, with 8 bases left in between. The CDR3 DNA is TGTGCCAGTAGTACGGTAGAAGAAAAACTGTTTTTT. Amino acids: CASSTVEEKLFF.

The chain has TRBV19 and TRBJ2-2; 12 nucleotides line up with TRBD2. Germline V gene sequence: CDR1 LNHDA, CDR2 SQIVND (reference sequence). After removal of 2 bases from V and 6 bases from J, the junction contained 10 bases not matched to a gene. The CDR3 runs 18 residues. For the CDR3, the DNA is TGTGCCAGTAGTATAACCCAAGGACTAGCGGGAAGGGCCGGGGAGCTGTTTTTT. The encoded protein is CASSITQGLAGRAGELFF.

The chain combines TRBV27 with TRBJ1-5; D remains unclear. CDR1 is MNHEY, CDR2 SMNVEV, per germline (reference sequence). The V gene lost 5 bases and the J gene lost 7 bases, with 15 bases spanning the gap. The CDR3 length is 14 residues. The CDR3 spells CASSDGPREQPQHF. CDR3 nucleotide sequence: TGTGCCAGCAGTGACGGACCGAGAGAGCAGCCCCAGCATTTT.

This sequence joins TRBV19 and TRBJ2-1, with TRBD1 as a possible D gene (6 bases). Looked up from germline, CDR1 is LNHDA and CDR2 is SQIVND (reference sequence). This CDR3 comprises 14 residues. Trimming shortened V by 3 bases and J by 5 bases, and 11 bases separated the two germline ends. CDR3 bases: TGTGCCAGTAGTATTTTCGACAGGAACAATGAGCAGTTCTTC. Protein sequence: CASSIFDRNNEQFF.

The CDR3 bases are TGTGCCAGCAGCTTGGGGACAGGGAACACTGAAGCTTTCTTT. Its protein is CASSLGTGNTEAFF. This chain connects TRBV7-9 to TRBJ1-1; 8 nucleotides match TRBD1. V lost 3 bases and J lost 1; bases outside the gene matches: 1. The germline V gene encodes CDR1 SEHNR and CDR2 FQNEAQ (reference sequence). The CDR3 is made up of 14 amino acids.

This rearrangement joins TRBV12-3 or TRBV12-4 to TRBJ1-1; tentative D call: TRBD1 (6 bases). With 3 bases removed from V and 4 bases from J, the gap between germline ends came to 15 bases. The CDR3 has 15 amino acids. The DNA of the CDR3 is TGTGCCAGCAGTTTCTCTCAGGGGTCGGGCACTGAAGCTTTCTTT. Amino acid sequence: CASSFSQGSGTEAFF.

This clonotype was observed once. This rearrangement joins TRBV2 to TRBJ2-2; no reliable D call. The CDR3 has 15 residues. CDR1 is SNHLY and CDR2 is FYNNEI in the germline V gene. Trimming pared 3 bases from V and 1 base from J, leaving 9 bases between. This CDR3 reads CASSELRQNTGELFF. DNA for the CDR3: TGTGCCAGCAGTGAGTTAAGACAGAACACCGGGGAGCTGTTTTTT.

The chain links TRBV18 to TRBJ1-1, with D hard to call. V lost 4 bases, J lost 5 bases, and 11 bases lay in between. CDR3 size: 13 residues. Germline CDR1 and CDR2: KGHSH and LQKENI. CDR3 in amino acids: CASSQDDGTEAFF. The CDR3 DNA sequence: TGTGCCAGCTCACAGGACGATGGGACTGAAGCTTTCTTT. Drawing the rest from reference TRBV18 and TRBJ1-1, the complete variable domain is NAGVMQNPRHLVRRRGQEARLRCSPMKGHSHVYWYRQLPEEGLKFMVYLQKENIIDESGMPKERFSAEFPKEGPSILRIQQVVRGDSAAYFCASSQDDGTEAFFGQGTRLTVV.

In regard to this clonotype: One end of the junction varies from germline; a read error may be responsible. The chain uses TRBV7-2 and TRBJ2-7; D unresolved. Germline V gives CDR1 SGHTA, CDR2 FQGNSA. This CDR3 comprises 13 residues. This CDR3 is CASSLGNTLPPDF. CDR3 DNA sequence: TGTGCCAGCAGCTTAGGCAATACCCTTCCCCCAGACTTC. The whole variable domain, filled in from reference TRBV7-2 and TRBJ2-7, reads GAGVSQSPSNKVTEKGKDVELRCDPISGHTALYWYRQSLGQGLEFLIYFQGNSAPDKSGLPSDRFSAERTGGSVSTLTIQRTQQEDSAVYLCASSLGNTLPPDFGPGTRLTVT.

The rearrangement joins TRBV7-9 to TRBJ2-7; possibly TRBD2 for D (6 bases). Germline CDR1 and CDR2: SEHNR and FQNEAQ (reference sequence). The CDR3 has 13 amino acids. Trimming removed 4 bases at V and 4 bases at J, with 11 bases between. CDR3 DNA sequence: TGTGCCAGCAGCTCGCCCGGGACTTACGAGCAGTACTTC. Protein: CASSSPGTYEQYF.

The chain joins TRBV30 to TRBJ2-1; no clear D gene. The CDR3 has 13 residues. The V end was cut by 3 bases, the J end by 7 bases, with 13 bases between. Per germline, CDR1 GTSNPN and CDR2 SVGIG (reference sequence). The CDR3 sequence is CAWSGMGGNEQFF. The CDR3 bases are TGTGCCTGGAGCGGAATGGGTGGGAATGAGCAGTTCTTC.

The J gene is TRBJ1-5, the V gene TRBV29-1; D is unclear. V dropped 2 bases and J dropped 3 bases, with 11 bases sitting between them. CDR1 and CDR2 (germline): SQVTM, ANQGSEA. This CDR3 has 14 amino acids. This chain's CDR3 is CSVESSGPNQPQHF. DNA of the CDR3: TGCAGCGTTGAAAGCTCCGGTCCCAATCAGCCCCAGCATTTT.

The chain carries TRBV5-1 and TRBJ2-1; 7 nucleotides agree with TRBD2. Germline CDR1 and CDR2: SGHRS and YFSETQ. Trimming cost V 0 bases and J 4 bases; bases outside gene matches: 4. The CDR3 sequence is 15 residues long. This chain's CDR3 is CASSLASSGYNEQFF. For the CDR3, the DNA is TGCGCCAGCAGCTTGGCGTCTAGCGGTTACAATGAGCAGTTCTTC.

The chain recombines TRBV28 with TRBJ2-7; D is unresolved. Between the trimmed V and J ends, which lost 5 bases and 1 base, there was a span of 18 bases. The V gene's germline CDR1 is MDHEN and CDR2 SYDVKM. CDR3 length: 16 residues. Here the CDR3 reads CASSQNSWSSSYEQYF. The CDR3 DNA reads as TGTGCCAGCAGTCAAAACTCATGGTCCTCTTCCTACGAGCAGTACTTC.

In nucleotides, the CDR3 is TGCGCCAGCAGCTCGGGACAGGGTTCGATTGATACGCAGTATTTT. Translated, it gives CASSSGQGSIDTQYF. This chain uses TRBV5-1 with TRBJ2-3, with 9 bases matching TRBD1. The ends lost 3 bases at V and 6 bases at J; junction bases unmatched: 8. Germline lookup yields CDR1 SGHRS and CDR2 YFSETQ. The CDR3 runs to 15 residues. The variable domain in full, with the rest retrieved from reference TRBV5-1 and TRBJ2-3, is KAGVTQTPRYLIKTRGQQVTLSCSPISGHRSVSWYQQTPGQGLQFLFEYFSETQRNKGNFPGRFSGRQFSNSRSEMNVSTLELGDSALYLCASSSGQGSIDTQYFGPGTRLTVL.

This chain links TRBV12-3 or TRBV12-4 with TRBJ2-2, with D perhaps matching TRBD2 (6 bases). V was pared by 6 bases and J by 2 bases, with 10 bases between. This CDR3 comprises 14 residues. The CDR3 here is CASRGDSNTGELFF. CDR3 in DNA: TGTGCCAGCAGGGGGGACTCCAACACCGGGGAGCTGTTTTTT.

This clonotype was detected only once. This sequence joins TRBV30 and TRBJ2-5, with TRBD1 as a possible D gene (5 bases). CDR3 length equals 12 residues. V lost 5 bases, J lost 0 bases, and 7 bases lay in between. The germline V gene has CDR1 GTSNPN and CDR2 SVGIG (reference sequence). CDR3 sequence: CAWSGYQETQYF. The CDR3 DNA follows: TGTGCCTGGTCAGGGTACCAAGAGACCCAGTACTTC.

CDR3 residues: CASSKYGETQYF. Written as DNA, the CDR3 is TGTGCCAGCAGCAAGTACGGAGAGACCCAGTACTTC. The chain carries TRBV7-8 and TRBJ2-5, with D unclear. The germline gives CDR1 SGHVS, CDR2 FQNEAQ. The CDR3 contains 12 residues. V lost 5 bases and J lost 4, with 8 bases in between. Variable domain in full (rest from reference TRBV7-8 and TRBJ2-5): GAGVSQSPRYKVAKRGQDVALRCDPISGHVSLFWYQQALGQGPEFLTYFQNEAQLDKSGLPSDRFFAERPEGSVSTLKIQRTQQEDSAVYLCASSKYGETQYFGPGTRLLVL.

This chain joins TRBV20-1 and TRBJ2-6; 11 nucleotides agree with TRBD1. This CDR3 contains 16 residues. The germline gives CDR1 DFQATT, CDR2 SNEGSKA (reference sequence). V was pared by 4 bases and J by 2 bases, with 4 bases of the junction left unmatched. The CDR3 DNA reads TGCAGTGCTACCGGACAGGGGGCGCCTGGGGCCAACGTCCTGACTTTC. This sequence encodes CSATGQGAPGANVLTF.

The chain uses TRBV20-1 and TRBJ2-3; 12 bases line up with TRBD2. This CDR3 is built from 15 residues. The junction had 7 bases not matched to a gene; V was cut back by 5 bases and J by 4 bases. Germline lookup yields CDR1 DFQATT and CDR2 SNEGSKA (reference sequence). CDR3 sequence (DNA): TGCAGTGCTTGGACTAGCGGGATGTTGCCAGATACGCAGTATTTT. This encodes CSAWTSGMLPDTQYF.

The J gene is TRBJ2-2, the V gene TRBV3-1, with 14 bases lining up with TRBD2. The CDR3 is 18 amino acids. V lost 5 bases to trimming and J lost 3 bases; unmatched junction nucleotides: 8. Germline values: CDR1 LGHDT, CDR2 YNNKEL (reference sequence). CDR3 nucleotides: TGTGCCAGCAGCAGGGGGACTAGCGGGGGCCTATACACCGGGGAGCTGTTTTTT. Its translation is CASSRGTSGGLYTGELFF.

The chain has TRBV7-9 and TRBJ1-5; the D gene is possibly TRBD1 (6 bases). This CDR3 spans 15 amino acids. CDR1 SEHNR and CDR2 FQNEAQ come from the germline V gene (reference sequence). The V end was cut by 1 base, the J end by 9 bases, with 16 bases between. CDR3 protein: CASSLGDTPERPQHF. CDR3 nucleotide sequence: TGTGCCAGCAGCTTAGGGGACACCCCGGAGCGGCCCCAGCATTTT.

V gene TRBV2 combines with J gene TRBJ1-3; D is unresolved. The germline V and J ends were trimmed by 8 bases and 4 bases, with 12 bases remaining between them. Germline-derived CDR1 and CDR2 are SNHLY and FYNNEI. The CDR3 has 13 amino acids. CDR3 DNA: TGTGCCAGCCGGGGTTCATTCGGAAACACCATATATTTT. Translating gives CASRGSFGNTIYF.

The J gene is TRBJ2-7, the V gene TRBV5-1; possible D gene TRBD1, 7 bases. V shed 0 bases and J shed 2 bases, with 12 bases lying between them. The germline V gene has CDR1 SGHRS and CDR2 YFSETQ. The CDR3 extends over 15 amino acids. The CDR3 loop reads CASSLAGGRAYEQYF. DNA for the CDR3: TGCGCCAGCAGCTTGGCAGGGGGGCGCGCCTACGAGCAGTACTTC. The variable domain in full, completed from reference TRBV5-1 and TRBJ2-7, reads KAGVTQTPRYLIKTRGQQVTLSCSPISGHRSVSWYQQTPGQGLQFLFEYFSETQRNKGNFPGRFSGRQFSNSRSEMNVSTLELGDSALYLCASSLAGGRAYEQYFGPGTRLTVT.